Presented here are 8 T cell receptor beta chains from one specimen sequenced in a study of regulatory T cells in long-lasting Graves disease. Arm-PCR of CDR3 regions with iRepertoire HTBI primers generated TCR beta libraries. One entry per CDR3 protein results from TCRdb running MiXCR on the multiplex PCR reads. The table lists more than 350,000 distinct CDR3 sequences, under 15% of them singletons. The time point is: newly diagnosed GD, antithyroid drugs for less than 3 months. Generation of the TCR library employed RNA extracted from PBMCs. These same data were also listed under a study on T cells in Graves' hyperthyroidism and ophthalmopathy.

This specimen was peripheral blood mononuclear cells (PBMCs), taken at new diagnosis, from a patient treated with antithyroid drugs. Every receptor here comes from a young woman with Graves disease.

The V and J genes are TRBV28 and TRBJ1-2, with 9 bases lining up with TRBD1. Germline V gene data show CDR1 as MDHEN and CDR2 as SYDVKM. CDR3 length: 15 amino acids. With V trimmed by 2 bases and J by 4 bases, 5 bases remained unmatched. Here the CDR3 reads CASSLGGTGPYGYTF. CDR3 DNA: TGTGCCAGCAGTTTAGGGGGGACAGGGCCCTATGGCTACACCTTC.

The rearrangement joins TRBV27 to TRBJ2-3; weak D call: TRBD1 (6 bases). The CDR3 consists of 14 residues. V was shortened by 0 bases and J by 5 bases, with 9 bases between the two germline ends. Looked up from germline, CDR1 is MNHEY and CDR2 is SMNVEV (reference sequence). Written as DNA, the CDR3 is TGTGCCAGCAGTTTATCGAAAGGGGGAGATACGCAGTATTTT. Translating gives CASSLSKGGDTQYF.

This clonotype was counted at least ten times. The CDR3 nucleotides are TGCGCCAGCAGCCAAGGACTAGCGGACTTCTACAATGAGCAGTTCTTC. Translating gives CASSQGLADFYNEQFF. V is TRBV4-1 and J is TRBJ2-1; 9 bases are a match to TRBD2. This CDR3 comprises 16 residues. Germline CDR1 MGHRA, CDR2 YSYEKL. V lost 1 base and J lost 3; bases outside the gene matches: 4.

This clonotype was recorded a few times. This sequence joins TRBV27 and TRBJ2-2; a possible D gene is TRBD2 (6 bases). Deletions cut 7 bases from V and 0 bases from J, with 9 bases between. Germline V lookup: CDR1 MNHEY, CDR2 SMNVEV (reference sequence). The CDR3 consists of 14 residues. The CDR3 loop reads CASTGGPNTGELFF. CDR3 coding DNA: TGTGCCAGCACCGGGGGTCCGAACACCGGGGAGCTGTTTTTT.

At least ten counts were recorded for this clonotype. The gene calls are TRBV10-1 and TRBJ2-2; no firm D call. V was trimmed by 4 bases and J by 1 base, leaving 1 base between them. Germline loops: CDR1 WNHNN, CDR2 SYGVQD (reference sequence). The CDR3 consists of 12 residues. The CDR3 loop reads CASSGNTGELFF. CDR3 DNA: TGCGCCAGCAGTGGGAACACCGGGGAGCTGTTTTTT.

Comment on this clonotype: This is likely an artifact of a read error, given a far larger clone one base away. V usage is TRBV11-1 and J usage is TRBJ1-1, with 8 bases matching TRBD1. The germline gives CDR1 SGHAT, CDR2 FQDESV (reference sequence). The CDR3 extends over 13 amino acids. V gave up 5 bases and J gave up 11 bases; unmatched junction bases: 10. In nucleotides, the CDR3 is TGTGCCAGCAGCCCGGGACAGGAATTAGATGCTTTCTTT. It is translated as CASSPGQELDAFF.

Many counts were recorded for this clonotype. This chain uses TRBV28 with TRBJ1-2; D possibly corresponds to TRBD1 (5 bases). The ends were cut back, 3 bases at V and 8 bases at J, with 13 bases in the middle. Germline V CDR1 and CDR2: MDHEN, SYDVKM. The length of the CDR3 is 13 residues. The CDR3 DNA reads TGTGCCAGCAGTTTGGATCCAGGGTTAGGCTACACCTTC. Its translation is CASSLDPGLGYTF.

On this clonotype: One junction end does not reproduce the germline sequence, and a read error may be involved. V usage is TRBV5-1 and J usage is TRBJ2-3; 9 nucleotides match TRBD2. Germline values: CDR1 SGHRS, CDR2 YFSETQ. The CDR3 spans 18 residues. CDR3 bases: TGCGCCAGCAGGTTGGAGACTAGCGGCGCCGGGAGCACAGATACGCAGTATTTT. Translation: CASRLETSGAGSTDTQYF.